The clone carrying this TCR beta chain has a count of ten or more. What it binds is unknown. As it was prepared, the TCRbeta library received unique molecular identifiers. TCRdb reanalysed the PCR reads using MiXCR and keeps one entry per CDR3 protein. Of about 200,000 distinct CDR3 sequences in the sample, about 8.4% were seen once. These data originate in a study of T-cell reconstitution after alpha-beta-depleted transplantation in children. Study results and limitations: When one year had passed after transplant, most T-cell counts and diversity came from newly produced T cells. Approximately two months post-transplant, alpha-beta T cells reportedly originated from several hundred expanded graft clones.

Trimming took off 4 bases at V and 1 base at J, with 18 bases between the two ends. Germline V gives CDR1 SGHVS, CDR2 FNYEAQ. The CDR3 is 17 residues long. The material was PBMCs, mostly from graft donor cells, obtained 360 days after TCRalphabeta/CD19-depleted stem cell transplant. V is TRBV7-6 and J is TRBJ2-3; D is perhaps TRBD2 (6 bases). The receptor was derived from a male patient between 2 and 9 years old who had a stem cell transplant for acute myeloid leukemia, so the T cells may come from the graft donor. This chain's CDR3 is CASSSQLARGRTDTQYF. In DNA form, the CDR3 reads TGTGCCAGCAGCTCACAGCTAGCGCGAGGACGCACAGATACGCAGTATTTT.